This T cell receptor (beta chain) originates from a study of T cell responses to AZD1222 COVID-19 vaccine. The table came from immunoSEQ multiplex PCR; TCRdb's copy has only in-frame clones and leaves some out. The sample records 99,000 or so clones, approximately 93% being singletons. There are 12 residues in the CDR3. With 3 bases removed from V and 8 bases from J, the gap between germline ends came to 10 bases. Germline V lookup: CDR1 MNHNS, CDR2 SASEGT. The source material was peripheral blood, sampled on day 0 of AZD1222 vaccination. The receptor comes from an adult in good health. The chain couples TRBV6-1 to TRBJ1-2; D not resolved. In DNA, the CDR3 is TGTGCCAGCAGTGACCCCGGTCAAGGCTACACCTTC. It codes for CASSDPGQGYTF.